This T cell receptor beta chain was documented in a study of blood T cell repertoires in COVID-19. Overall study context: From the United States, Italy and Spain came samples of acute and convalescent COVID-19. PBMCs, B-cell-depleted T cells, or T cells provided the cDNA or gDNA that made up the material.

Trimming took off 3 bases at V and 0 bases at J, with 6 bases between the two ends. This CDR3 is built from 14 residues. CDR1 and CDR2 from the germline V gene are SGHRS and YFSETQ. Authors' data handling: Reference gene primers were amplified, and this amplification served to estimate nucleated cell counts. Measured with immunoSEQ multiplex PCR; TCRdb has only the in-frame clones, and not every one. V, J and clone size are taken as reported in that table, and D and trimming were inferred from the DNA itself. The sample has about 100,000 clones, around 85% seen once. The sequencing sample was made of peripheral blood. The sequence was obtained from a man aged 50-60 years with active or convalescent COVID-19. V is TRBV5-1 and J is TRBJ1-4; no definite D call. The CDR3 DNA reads TGCGCCAGCAGCTATCTTGCAACTAATGAAAAACTGTTTTTT. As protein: CASSYLATNEKLFF. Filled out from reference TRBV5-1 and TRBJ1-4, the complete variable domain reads KAGVTQTPRYLIKTRGQQVTLSCSPISGHRSVSWYQQTPGQGLQFLFEYFSETQRNKGNFPGRFSGRQFSNSRSEMNVSTLELGDSALYLCASSYLATNEKLFFGSGTQLSVL.